The 28 T cell receptor beta chains below were found in one sample sequenced in a study of T cell changes during pregnancy in multiple sclerosis. Data came from immunoSEQ multiplex PCR; TCRdb stores just in-frame clones and leaves some out. Seen here are some 36,000 clones, roughly 89% observed once, and the top ten hold 0.55% to 0.7%. Sequences were derived from CD4+ T cells from peripheral blood mononuclear cells, sampled in the second trimester of pregnancy. The receptors shown here come from a female donor in good health, enrolled as a control in a pregnancy study.

The genes are TRBV18 and TRBJ1-3; D is undetermined. Trimming took off 2 bases at V and 2 bases at J, with 10 bases between the two ends. CDR1 is KGHSH, CDR2 LQKENI, per germline. The CDR3 loop spans 15 amino acids. CDR3 sequence reads: CASSPEGYAGNTIYF. As DNA, the CDR3 is TGTGCCAGCTCACCAGAGGGCTACGCTGGAAACACCATATATTTT. Using reference TRBV18 and TRBJ1-3 for the parts outside the CDR3, the full variable domain is NAGVMQNPRHLVRRRGQEARLRCSPMKGHSHVYWYRQLPEEGLKFMVYLQKENIIDESGMPKERFSAEFPKEGPSILRIQQVVRGDSAAYFCASSPEGYAGNTIYFGEGSWLTVV.

The gene calls are TRBV11-2 and TRBJ1-2, with TRBD1 matching 7 bases. The CDR3 covers 13 residues. V shed 3 bases and J 8 bases; nucleotides not matched to a gene: 6. Germline CDR1 reads SGHAT; CDR2 reads FQNNGV. CDR3 DNA: TGTGCCAGCAGCTTGCCGACAGGGCGCGGCTACACCTTC. Protein sequence: CASSLPTGRGYTF.

The V call is TRBV6-1, the J call TRBJ2-7, with 9 bases identical to TRBD1. Germline loops: CDR1 MNHNS, CDR2 SASEGT. The CDR3 is 14 residues long. Trimming at V came to 7 bases and at J to 4 bases, leaving 8 bases not matched to a gene. This CDR3 is CASNRDRVKYEQYF. CDR3 coding DNA: TGTGCCAGCAACCGGGACAGGGTAAAATACGAGCAGTACTTC.

The rearrangement links TRBV21-1 to TRBJ1-4; the table's TRBD1 call for D was not verified on the DNA. TRBV21-1 is a pseudogene segment. The CDR3 runs 18 residues. As DNA, the CDR3 is TGTGCCAGCAGCAACGGACAGGGCTCCCTTCAAGGTAATGAAAAACTGTTTTTT. Encoded protein: CASSNGQGSLQGNEKLFF.

The rearrangement links TRBV5-4 to TRBJ2-5; 11 nucleotides line up with TRBD2. The trim removed 4 bases at V and 5 bases at J, leaving 16 bases unmatched. The germline V gene encodes CDR1 SGHNT and CDR2 YYREEE (reference sequence). The CDR3 runs 18 residues. Here the CDR3 DNA reads TGTGCCAGCAGCCTGAGCCCCCCCCTAGCGGGGGGTAAGGAGACCCAGTACTTC. Translating it yields CASSLSPPLAGGKETQYF.

The chain couples TRBV5-4 to TRBJ2-7, with D possibly TRBD2 on 6 matching bases. Germline CDR1 and CDR2: SGHNT and YYREEE (reference sequence). This CDR3 spans 14 amino acids. V lost 3 bases, J lost 3 bases, and 13 bases lay in between. CDR3 nucleotides: TGTGCCAGCAGCTACGCGGGACGACTCTACGAGCAGTACTTC. Its translation: CASSYAGRLYEQYF.

V and J are TRBV7-2 and TRBJ2-5; perhaps TRBD1 as D (6 bases). Trimming removed 2 bases from V and 4 bases from J, with 11 bases in between. The germline CDR1 and CDR2 sequences are SGHTA and FQGNSA. The CDR3 loop spans 14 amino acids. CDR3 DNA sequence: TGTGCCAGCAGCTTACAGGGGAGTATAGAGACCCAGTACTTC. It specifies CASSLQGSIETQYF.

The chain links TRBV2 to TRBJ2-3; D not resolved. The germline gives CDR1 SNHLY, CDR2 FYNNEI. The CDR3 loop spans 13 amino acids. Trimming left V 3 bases short and J 1 base short, with 5 bases between. CDR3 residues: CASSDQGTDTQYF. The CDR3 DNA reads as TGTGCCAGCAGTGATCAGGGCACAGATACGCAGTATTTT. Based on the CDR3 plus reference TRBV2 and TRBJ2-3, the full variable domain is EPEVTQTPSHQVTQMGQEVILRCVPISNHLYFYWYRQILGQKVEFLVSFYNNEISEKSEIFDDQFSVERPDGSNFTLKIRSTKLEDSAMYFCASSDQGTDTQYFGPGTRLTVL.

The chain links TRBV6-1 to TRBJ2-3, with D possibly being TRBD2 (6 bases). The ends were cut back, 11 bases at V and 0 bases at J, with 15 bases in the middle. From germline, CDR1 is MNHNS and CDR2 SASEGT. The CDR3 is made up of 14 amino acids. Here the CDR3 DNA reads TGTGCCTCAAGCTCGGGGGATAGCACAGATACGCAGTATTTT. Translating gives CASSSGDSTDTQYF.

This clone was observed once. The chain couples TRBV5-8 to TRBJ1-6; a weak D match, TRBD1 (5 bases). The CDR3 is made up of 13 amino acids. Germline V gene lookup returns CDR1 SGHTS and CDR2 YDEGEE. Trimming took 1 base from V and 7 from J, leaving 6 bases between them. Here the CDR3 reads CASSLRGNSPLHF. The CDR3 nucleotides read TGTGCCAGCAGCTTGAGGGGAAATTCACCCCTCCACTTT.

This clone was detected only a few times. The chain combines TRBV28 with TRBJ2-7, with D perhaps TRBD1 (5 bases). Germline V gene sequence: CDR1 MDHEN, CDR2 SYDVKM. V lost 5 bases and J lost 1, with 6 bases in between. CDR3 size: 12 residues. CDR3: CASSQGSYEQYF. The CDR3 DNA follows: TGTGCCAGCAGTCAGGGATCCTACGAGCAGTACTTC.

V usage is TRBV19 and J usage is TRBJ1-5; perhaps TRBD1 as D (5 bases). Per germline, CDR1 LNHDA and CDR2 SQIVND (reference sequence). V gave up 7 bases and J gave up 1 base, with 20 bases separating them. The CDR3 runs to 17 residues. The CDR3 reads CASTNLRGSGSNQPQHF. In nucleotides, the CDR3 is TGTGCCAGTACCAATCTCCGGGGGTCGGGCAGCAATCAGCCCCAGCATTTT.

V and J are TRBV7-2 and TRBJ1-3; 11 nucleotides align to TRBD1. CDR3 length equals 17 residues. The germline V gene has CDR1 SGHTA and CDR2 FQGNSA. V was pared by 5 bases and J by 3 bases, with 9 bases of the junction left unmatched. The CDR3 region is CASSPGQGAKGGNTIYF. The CDR3 nucleotides read TGTGCCAGCAGCCCCGGACAGGGGGCAAAGGGTGGAAACACCATATATTTT.

The rearrangement joins TRBV7-8 to TRBJ1-5; no definite D call. This CDR3 has 16 amino acids. Between the trimmed V and J ends, which lost 5 bases and 4 bases, there was a span of 18 bases. The germline V gene has CDR1 SGHVS and CDR2 FQNEAQ. The CDR3 coding sequence is TGTGCCAGCAGCCCCAAGCGTATTCCGGGGAATCAGCCCCAGCATTTT. Translated, it gives CASSPKRIPGNQPQHF.

The chain has TRBV19 and TRBJ2-1; 7 nucleotides match TRBD1. CDR3 length: 13 amino acids. The germline CDR1 and CDR2 sequences are LNHDA and SQIVND (reference sequence). Trimming cost V 2 bases and J 12 bases; bases outside gene matches: 7. The CDR3 region is CASSIMFRDRQFF. The CDR3 coding sequence is TGTGCCAGTAGTATAATGTTCCGGGACAGGCAGTTCTTC. Full variable domain (remainder filled in from reference TRBV19 and TRBJ2-1): DGGITQSPKYLFRKEGQNVTLSCEQNLNHDAMYWYRQDPGQGLRLIYYSQIVNDFQKGDIAEGYSVSREKKESFPLTVTSAQKNPTAFYLCASSIMFRDRQFFGPGTRLTVL.

This clone was counted once. The chain has TRBV16 and TRBJ2-1; 10 bases line up with TRBD2. J gave up 4 bases and V 0 bases, and 6 bases lay outside the gene matches. Germline CDR1 reads KGHSY; CDR2 reads FQNENV. There are 17 residues in the CDR3. The CDR3 nucleotides are TGTGCCAGCAGCCAATCTCGGTCTAGCGGGGGTTACAATGAGCAGTTCTTC. This codes for CASSQSRSSGGYNEQFF.

This clone was found once. The genes are TRBV7-2 and TRBJ2-5; 8 bases map to TRBD1. The CDR3 runs 15 residues. From germline, CDR1 is SGHTA and CDR2 FQGNSA. The trim removed 5 bases at V and 1 base at J, leaving 6 bases unmatched. DNA for the CDR3: TGTGCCAGCAGCAGAAGGACAGGGATCCAAGAGACCCAGTACTTC. As protein: CASSRRTGIQETQYF.

This clone appeared a single time. The chain recombines TRBV5-1 with TRBJ2-7; 7 nucleotides agree with TRBD2. This CDR3 has 14 residues. Germline V gene sequence: CDR1 SGHRS, CDR2 YFSETQ. After removal of 4 bases from V and 2 bases from J, the junction contained 6 bases not matched to a gene. In DNA, the CDR3 is TGCGCCAGCAGCCTTTCTGGGGGGGCCTACGAGCAGTACTTC. Its protein product is CASSLSGGAYEQYF.

This chain uses TRBV7-6 with TRBJ2-2; possible D gene TRBD1, 6 bases. The CDR3 is made up of 16 amino acids. Germline assignment: CDR1 SGHVS and CDR2 FNYEAQ. V was clipped by 4 bases and J by 6 bases, with 18 bases between them. In DNA form, the CDR3 reads TGTGCCAGCAGCTCCACACTAGACAGGTCGGCCGGGGAGCTGTTTTTT. Its protein product is CASSSTLDRSAGELFF.

The chain has TRBV28 and TRBJ1-5; 8 bases line up with TRBD1. Germline V gene data show CDR1 as MDHEN and CDR2 as SYDVKM. CDR3 size: 15 residues. Losses at the gene ends were 4 bases for V and 4 bases for J; bases not matched to a gene: 6. CDR3 coding DNA: TGTGCCAGCAGTTGGACGACAGGGGAAAATCAGCCCCAGCATTTT. As protein: CASSWTTGENQPQHF.

This clone was detected only once. The V gene is TRBV5-6, the J gene TRBJ2-3; D is ambiguous. The CDR3 runs 15 residues. CDR1 is SGHDT and CDR2 is YYEEEE in the germline V gene. V was clipped by 0 bases and J by 2 bases, with 10 bases between them. The DNA for the CDR3 is TGTGCCAGCAGCTTGGCTATTGTCAACACAGATACGCAGTATTTT. Translated, it gives CASSLAIVNTDTQYF.

The chain couples TRBV5-4 to TRBJ2-5, with D hard to call. This CDR3 contains 15 residues. Germline V gives CDR1 SGHNT, CDR2 YYREEE (reference sequence). V dropped 0 bases and J dropped 4 bases, with 13 bases sitting between them. The CDR3 bases are TGTGCCAGCAGCTTGGCGGTGGGCCAATTAGAGACCCAGTACTTC. The encoded protein is CASSLAVGQLETQYF. Combining the CDR3 with reference TRBV5-4 and TRBJ2-5 gives the whole variable domain ETGVTQSPTHLIKTRGQQVTLRCSSQSGHNTVSWYQQALGQGPQFIFQYYREEENGRGNFPPRFSGLQFPNYSSELNVNALELDDSALYLCASSLAVGQLETQYFGPGTRLLVL.

The chain recombines TRBV7-9 with TRBJ2-1; TRBD1 aligns across 7 bases. This CDR3 contains 15 residues. Germline CDR1 SEHNR, CDR2 FQNEAQ (reference sequence). Losses at the gene ends were 5 bases for V and 5 bases for J; bases not matched to a gene: 9. This chain's CDR3 is CASSPETGINNEQFF. The CDR3 DNA follows: TGTGCCAGCAGCCCGGAGACAGGGATTAACAATGAGCAGTTCTTC.

This clone appeared once. The CDR3 here is CASGSLGGANTGELFF. The CDR3 DNA is TGTGCTAGTGGTTCATTGGGGGGGGCGAACACCGGGGAGCTGTTTTTT. The chain employs TRBV12-5 and TRBJ2-2, with TRBD2 matching 7 bases. The CDR3 sequence is 16 residues long. Unmatched junction bases numbered 5, after V lost 4 bases and J lost 0 bases. Germline lookup yields CDR1 LGHNT and CDR2 FRNRAP.

The rearrangement links TRBV4-2 to TRBJ2-3, with D possibly being TRBD2 (6 bases). CDR3 size: 15 residues. CDR1 is LGHNA, CDR2 YNFKEQ, per germline. Trimming shortened V by 4 bases and J by 4 bases, and 15 bases separated the two germline ends. CDR3 protein: CASSPLGREADTQYF. The CDR3 DNA follows: TGTGCCAGCAGCCCTCTGGGCAGGGAGGCAGATACGCAGTATTTT.

The genes are TRBV5-6 and TRBJ1-5; 7 positions match TRBD1. Germline V gene data show CDR1 as SGHDT and CDR2 as YYEEEE. The CDR3 covers 15 residues. V lost 3 bases and J lost 6; bases outside the gene matches: 9. The CDR3 DNA reads as TGTGCCAGCAGCTCCGTGGACAGGCTTGGTCAGCCCCAGCATTTT. It yields the protein CASSSVDRLGQPQHF.

The rearrangement links TRBV14 to TRBJ2-2; no firm D call. Germline V lookup: CDR1 SGHDN, CDR2 FVKESK. V was cut by 0 bases and J by 3 bases, with 5 bases left in between. The CDR3 is 14 residues long. The CDR3 DNA reads as TGTGCCAGCAGCCAAGATCGGTACACCGGGGAGCTGTTTTTT. Its protein product is CASSQDRYTGELFF.

This clone was recorded once. This chain links TRBV25-1 with TRBJ1-3; D unresolved. Trimming took off 8 bases at V and 8 bases at J, with 13 bases between the two ends. Germline V CDR1 and CDR2: MGHDK, SYGVNS. This CDR3 contains 12 residues. CDR3: CASRGNWDTIYF. DNA of the CDR3: TGTGCCAGCCGAGGAAACTGGGACACCATATATTTT.